The following is a TCR beta chain sequence with its context. What it binds is not known. Trimming cost V 5 bases and J 6 bases; bases outside gene matches: 5. From germline, CDR1 is SGHTA and CDR2 FQGTGA. CDR3 length: 14 residues. These data originate in a study of cytomegalovirus exposure and HLA in healthy donors. Background on the study: Later analysis reported that the approximately 130 validation repertoires shared the platform of the approximately 690 first-cohort repertoires.

Findings and caveats of the study: Cytomegalovirus-associated TCR beta chains were listed, numbering under 200. In the 130 or so validation repertoires, 85% to 95% of cluster scores exceeded 0, per a later analysis. It was reportedly the case that the classifier diagnosed cytomegalovirus status with high specificity and sensitivity.

Using immunoSEQ multiplex PCR, the repertoire was profiled, and TCRdb retains in-frame clones only, with some absent. The sample gives fewer than 200,000 clones, roughly 90% of which show up once; 4.2% is in the top ten. The sequenced sample consisted of PBMCs. The sequence derives from a man between 18 and 35 years old in good health and CMV-seropositive. V and J are TRBV7-3 and TRBJ2-1; 9 bases align to TRBD1. The CDR3 sequence is CASSQGQGFNEQFF. In DNA, the CDR3 is TGTGCCAGCAGCCAGGGACAGGGATTCAATGAGCAGTTCTTC.